Sequencing of this TCR beta chain was carried out in a study of vaccination and CD4 T cells after COVID-19 (dated by TCRdb to between 2022 and 2023). At the level of the whole study: SARS-CoV-2 positivity had been established in the convalescent patients by nasal swab PCR, and mild disease was recorded in nine or ten of these patients and severe disease in one. In the convalescent cohort there were six males and four females, among whom were two Hispanic individuals, seven Caucasians, two Asians and one multiracial person. Each participant got two doses of either the Pfizer-BioNTech BNT162b2 vaccine (n=8) or the Moderna mRNA-1273 vaccine (n=2). Post-COVID blood samples were collected from convalescent patients a median of roughly 100 days after diagnosis, with a range of roughly 35 to 161 days. Post-vaccine blood samples were obtained a median of approximately 74 days after the second vaccine dose, with a range of about 12 to 241 days. For stimulating the cultures, overlapping spike peptide pools were used, derived from SARS-CoV-2 as well as from the common cold coronaviruses HCoV-NL63, HCoV-OC43 and HCoV-229E. In control cultures, a CEFX viral epitope pool was used as positive control, an HIV-1 Nef peptide pool was used as negative control, or no peptide was added. In 10 COVID-19 convalescent patients and a handful of infection-naive healthy vaccine recipients, the spike-specific CD4+ TCR repertoire before mRNA vaccination was compared with the repertoire after mRNA vaccination.

Receptors were amplified or captured by PCR. DNA from cultured CD4+ T cells underwent TCR sequencing with the Oncomine TCR Beta short-read assay at the Johns Hopkins FTIC core. The QIAamp micro DNA kit was used to extract genomic DNA from the cultured CD4+ T cells. Oncomine TCR Beta libraries from cultured CD4+ T cells were pooled using unique dual indexes and sequenced on an Illumina iSeq 100. On the study's bioinformatics: Non-productive sequences were removed, and CDR3s that did not start with C, did not end with F or W, or were shorter than 7 amino acids were discarded. Antigen-specific clonotypes were identified using the MANAFEST web application through comparison of peptide-stimulated wells with reference and other culture wells. To be called positive, a clone needed an FDR below 0.05, an odds ratio above 5, and a productive frequency above 0.1% in at least two of three replicate wells. Clonotypes that were significantly expanded in both SARS-CoV-2 spike wells and at least one common cold coronavirus spike condition were defined as cross-reactive. CDR3 homology was assessed with Levenshtein distances (stringdist) and unrooted phylogenetic trees (ape) in R version 3.6.1. Through fastp at Q25 and MiXCR, TCRdb rebuilt clones from the public reads, retaining in-frame beta chains. Merged by CDR3 protein, the rows form single entries marked with the most common genes and DNA. TCRdb's processing, not the authors', yielded these V and J calls. This sample comprises about 14,000 distinct CDR3 sequences, about two fifths of them detected only once. Jointly, the top ten make up 10% to 15% of the sample.

V loses 7 bases at its end and J loses 6 bases; junction bases beyond the gene matches: 8. The CDR3 covers 14 residues, taking in both the cysteine and the phenylalanine. Of all the DNA, just the CDR3 is kept, 42 bases in frame from base 1. The treatment or condition label, read with the paper, signifies: approximately nine-day PBMC culture with coronavirus spike peptide pools or control peptides (ViraFEST assay). The ViraFEST assay was used in the study, in which antigen-specific T cells were expanded with peptide pools and expanded clonotypes were subsequently identified by TCR sequencing. Positive SARS-CoV-2 PCR tests in the convalescent patients dated from March to December 2020, before Alpha, Beta and Delta variants emerged in the United States. Each well held 1.5 million to 2.5 million PBMCs cultured with around 10 ug/ml peptide pools in IMDM containing approximately 4.8% human AB serum and 9.5 to 10 IU/ml IL-2. On days 3 and 7, half of the culture medium was replaced with fresh IL-2-containing medium. After approximately 11 days of culture, CD4+ T cells were isolated by negative selection with the EasySep CD4+ T cell isolation kit. Ficoll-Paque Plus gradient centrifugation was used to isolate PBMCs from whole blood, and the isolated PBMCs were then either used fresh or cryopreserved at -140C. Culture conditions were generally each tested in triplicate wells.

Study-wide findings and limitations: Among convalescent patients, a median about 86% of the SARS-CoV-2-reactive clones seen after vaccination appeared only after vaccination, which suggests priming specific to the vaccine. An increase in the median number of SARS-CoV-2-reactive clonotypes from around 20 after infection to 35 to 40 after vaccination was observed, but the change was not found to be significant. Relatively few convalescent patients were included in the study, and early timepoints after natural infection were not analyzed. Of the vaccine-specific clones in convalescent patients, 304 of 307, or nearly all, reacted only to SARS-CoV-2 spike and did not cross-react with common cold coronaviruses.

Points on this clonotype: The antigen this receptor binds is unknown. The input lacks base qualities; no much larger clone sits a single base away.

This receptor was identified in a human donor who had recovered from COVID-19. The chain couples TRBV12-3 or TRBV12-4 to TRBJ2-7, and TRBD1 matches 11 of the central bases. Material: CD4+ T cells from blood, cultured in vitro. The CDR3 protein sequence reads: CASNSGTGGFEQYF. The DNA sequence is as follows: TGTGCCAGCAATTCCGGGACAGGGGGTTTCGAGCAGTACTTC.